The rows below give T cell receptor beta chains drawn from one sample of a study of blood T cell repertoires in COVID-19. Sequencing used immunoSEQ multiplex PCR; TCRdb keeps in-frame clones, though not all of them. The table has approximately 200,000 clones, 88% seen once. Sequences were obtained from peripheral blood. The source is a woman aged 30 to 39 with acute or convalescent COVID-19. Both conserved end residues are part of each CDR3. A D gene is named only where the DNA matches it firmly. Clone size appears in some rows only: once, few, many, or a class for an expanded clone.

. | TRBJ1-1 | TRBV2 | . | TGTGCCAGCAGTGAACTGAGTGGGAACACTGAAGCTTTCTTT | CASSELSGNTEAFF
TRBD1 | TRBJ1-4 | TRBV6-5 | . | TGTGCCAGCAGTTTGGGGACAGCTTTTTATGAAAAACTGTTTTTT | CASSLGTAFYEKLFF
. | TRBJ2-1 | TRBV28 | . | TGTGCCAGCTACAGGGTTGGCTCCTACAATGAGCAGTTCTTC | CASYRVGSYNEQFF
. | TRBJ2-1 | TRBV7-2 | . | TGTGCCAGCAGCTTAAACCCCGGTACGGGTAGGCAGTTCTTC | CASSLNPGTGRQFF
. | TRBJ1-4 | TRBV28 | . | TGTGCCAGCAGTTATAGAACTAATGAAAAACTGTTTTTT | CASSYRTNEKLFF
. | TRBJ1-1 | TRBV5-1 | . | TGCGCCAGCAGCTTGGGAGAGGGCGCGGCCACTGAAGCTTTCTTT | CASSLGEGAATEAFF
. | TRBJ2-1 | TRBV10-2 | . | TGCGCCAGCAGTGACATTTACAATGAGCAGTTCTTC | CASSDIYNEQFF
. | TRBJ1-1 | TRBV5-6 | . | TGTGCCAGCAGCTTATGGGGGGAAACTGAAGCTTTCTTT | CASSLWGETEAFF
. | TRBJ1-1 | TRBV28 | few | TGTGCCAGCAGCTCCCCGGGGGAAGCTTTCTTT | CASSSPGEAFF
TRBD1 | TRBJ1-5 | TRBV2 | . | TGTGCCAGCAGGGGGACAGGAGGCCAGCCCCAGCATTTT | CASRGTGGQPQHF
. | TRBJ1-2 | TRBV14 | . | TGTGCCAGCAGCCAAGTAGTCGGCTATGGCTACACCTTC | CASSQVVGYGYTF
TRBD1 | TRBJ2-2 | TRBV15 | . | TGTGCCACGTTGGGACAGCCGAACACCGGGGAGCTGTTTTTT | CATLGQPNTGELFF
. | TRBJ2-2 | TRBV7-9 | . | TGTGCCAGCAGCTTCCTCCAGGGATTCTCCGGGGAGCTGTTTTTT | CASSFLQGFSGELFF
TRBD1 | TRBJ1-3 | TRBV5-1 | . | TGCGCCAGCAGCCAAGGGACAGGGAACACCATATATTTT | CASSQGTGNTIYF
. | TRBJ1-2 | TRBV9 | . | TGTGCCAGCAGCCCTTCCCCAGGGCGACGGGACTATGGCTACACCTTC | CASSPSPGRRDYGYTF
TRBD2 | TRBJ2-3 | TRBV19 | . | TGTGCCAGTAGGAGGACTAGCGGGATAGATACGCAGTATTTT | CASRRTSGIDTQYF
. | TRBJ1-5 | TRBV28 | few | TGTGCCAGCAGGTCGGGGGGCCAGCCCCAGCATTTT | CASRSGGQPQHF